These 13 T cell receptor beta chains share one sample of origin, sequenced in a study of blood T cell repertoires in COVID-19. TCRdb's copy holds only in-frame clones and misses some; the assay was immunoSEQ multiplex PCR. The sample gives 300,000 to 500,000 clones, approximately 90% of which show up once; approximately 0.96% is in the top ten. Sample: PBMCs or T cells enriched from blood (not recorded which). Receptors were obtained from a woman aged 30 to 39 with acute COVID-19.

The chain carries TRBV4-3 and TRBJ2-5, with 7 positions matching TRBD1. This CDR3 comprises 14 residues. Germline assignment: CDR1 LGHNA and CDR2 YSLEER. Germline trimming cut 4 bases from V and 1 base from J; bases unmatched to any gene: 3. CDR3 sequence reads: CASSLRDSQETQYF. DNA for the CDR3: TGCGCCAGCAGCCTCCGGGACAGCCAAGAGACCCAGTACTTC.

The chain combines TRBV19 with TRBJ1-5; TRBD1 matches 8 bases. Germline values: CDR1 LNHDA, CDR2 SQIVND (reference sequence). The CDR3 loop spans 14 amino acids. The V and J ends lost 6 bases and 4 bases, in that order; junction bases with no gene match: 5. This chain's CDR3 is CASRATGGNQPQHF. The CDR3 region has the DNA TGTGCCAGTAGGGCCACAGGGGGGAATCAGCCCCAGCATTTT.

The CDR3 spells CASSSRQSGVSNQPQHF. For the CDR3, the DNA is TGTGCCAGTAGTAGCAGACAAAGCGGTGTTAGCAATCAGCCCCAGCATTTT. The chain employs TRBV19 and TRBJ1-5; D is unresolved. V was cut by 4 bases and J by 0 bases, with 16 bases left in between. Germline loops: CDR1 LNHDA, CDR2 SQIVND (reference sequence). This CDR3 spans 17 amino acids.

This chain links TRBV2 with TRBJ1-4; maybe TRBD1 (5 bases). CDR1 is SNHLY and CDR2 is FYNNEI in the germline V gene. The germline V and J ends were trimmed by 6 bases and 11 bases, with 19 bases remaining between them. The length of the CDR3 is 14 residues. As DNA, the CDR3 is TGTGCCAGCAGCCCTTCGGGACTGGATTGGAAACTGTTTTTT. It translates to CASSPSGLDWKLFF.

The gene calls are TRBV23-1 and TRBJ2-7; 8 bases match TRBD2. TRBV23-1 is sorted into the ORF group, with uncertain function. Losses at the gene ends were 11 bases for V and 3 bases for J; bases not matched to a gene: 36. The CDR3 length is 22 residues. The CDR3 loop is CAAPRGVKAGGQRKNYCYEQYF. CDR3 nucleotide sequence: TGCGCCGCTCCCCGGGGGGTAAAGGCGGGAGGACAGCGGAAGAATTATTGCTACGAGCAGTACTTC.

The V and J genes are TRBV7-3 and TRBJ2-2; 8 bases are shared with TRBD2. The trim removed 4 bases at V and 5 bases at J, leaving 9 bases unmatched. The CDR3 is 16 residues long. Germline CDR1 and CDR2: SGHTA and FQGTGA. CDR3 in amino acids: CASSSPSSGRTGELFF. CDR3 nucleotide sequence: TGTGCCAGCAGCTCCCCCAGCAGCGGGAGAACCGGGGAGCTGTTTTTT.

The chain uses TRBV7-9 and TRBJ2-3; D may be TRBD2 (6 bases). The CDR3 spans 14 residues. The germline V gene encodes CDR1 SEHNR and CDR2 FQNEAQ (reference sequence). With 3 bases removed from V and 6 bases from J, the gap between germline ends came to 13 bases. DNA for the CDR3: TGTGCCAGCAGCTTCGGAGGGTACGGGGATACGCAGTATTTT. Protein sequence: CASSFGGYGDTQYF.

The V call is TRBV5-4, the J call TRBJ1-2; 7 bases agree with TRBD1. Germline V gives CDR1 SGHNT, CDR2 YYREEE (reference sequence). The CDR3 loop spans 15 amino acids. With V trimmed by 4 bases and J by 5 bases, 11 bases remained unmatched. CDR3 protein: CASSPLPGQRYGYTF. DNA for the CDR3: TGTGCCAGCAGCCCCCTTCCGGGACAGCGGTATGGCTACACCTTC.

The rearrangement uses TRBV27 and TRBJ1-1, with D hard to call. Trimming stripped 2 bases from V and 1 base from J, with 5 bases between. Germline V gene data show CDR1 as MNHEY and CDR2 as SMNVEV (reference sequence). This CDR3 is built from 13 residues. The CDR3 loop reads CASSLRRNTEAFF. The CDR3 DNA sequence: TGTGCCAGCAGTTTACGGAGGAACACTGAAGCTTTCTTT.

V and J are TRBV7-2 and TRBJ2-3, with D hard to call. Trimming pared 1 base from V and 4 bases from J, leaving 12 bases between. The CDR3 covers 15 residues. Germline loops: CDR1 SGHTA, CDR2 FQGNSA. The CDR3 nucleotides read TGTGCCAGCAGCTTAGGCCTGGGCCTCGCAGATACGCAGTATTTT. As protein: CASSLGLGLADTQYF.

V and J are TRBV2 and TRBJ1-2; 7 nucleotides align to TRBD1. This CDR3 is 12 amino acids long. Losses at the gene ends were 6 bases for V and 7 bases for J; bases not matched to a gene: 5. Germline V gene lookup returns CDR1 SNHLY and CDR2 FYNNEI. The CDR3 DNA reads as TGTGCCAGCAGCGTGCAGGGGGGTGGCTACACCTTC. It translates to CASSVQGGGYTF.

The chain has TRBV5-1 and TRBJ2-2; 9 nucleotides agree with TRBD2. The V gene end was trimmed by 2 bases and the J gene end by 2 bases; junction bases not matched to a gene: 7. Germline values: CDR1 SGHRS, CDR2 YFSETQ. The CDR3 runs 17 residues. For the CDR3, the DNA is TGCGCCAGCAGCTTCCCAGCGGGGGGCCGTAACACCGGGGAGCTGTTTTTT. It specifies CASSFPAGGRNTGELFF.

This clone has only one observation. The chain employs TRBV10-1 and TRBJ1-1; a weak D match, TRBD1 (5 bases). The CDR3 contains 14 residues. CDR1 and CDR2 from the germline V gene are WNHNN and SYGVQD (reference sequence). The ends were cut back, 3 bases at V and 7 bases at J, with 15 bases in the middle. The CDR3 reads CASSEGRGGGEAFF. DNA of the CDR3: TGCGCCAGCAGTGAAGGGAGGGGCGGAGGTGAAGCTTTCTTT.